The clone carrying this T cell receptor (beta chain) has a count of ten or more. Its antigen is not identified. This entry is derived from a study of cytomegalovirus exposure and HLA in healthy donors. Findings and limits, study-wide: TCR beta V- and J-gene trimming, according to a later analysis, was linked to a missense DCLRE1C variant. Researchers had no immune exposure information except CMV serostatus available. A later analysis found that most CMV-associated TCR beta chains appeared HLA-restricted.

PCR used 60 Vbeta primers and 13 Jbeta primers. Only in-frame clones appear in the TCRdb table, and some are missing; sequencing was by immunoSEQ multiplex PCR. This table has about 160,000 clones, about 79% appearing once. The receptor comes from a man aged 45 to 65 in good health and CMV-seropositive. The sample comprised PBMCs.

The CDR3 loop reads CASSLGRPGTGSQPQHF. The CDR3 nucleotides are TGTGCCAGCAGCTTAGGAAGACCCGGGACAGGGAGTCAGCCCCAGCATTTT. V and J are TRBV7-9 and TRBJ1-5; 9 bases match TRBD1. Trimming cost V 1 base and J 6 bases; bases outside gene matches: 10. Germline assignment: CDR1 SEHNR and CDR2 FQNEAQ (reference sequence). The CDR3 runs to 17 residues.